Below are 29 T cell receptor beta chains sequenced from a single sample in a study of blood T cells in healthy people across ages. A second PCR of 7 to 11 cycles used a sample-barcoded 5' primer and a J-beta primer mix. From the 5' RACE reads, TCRdb called clonotypes with MiXCR, one entry per CDR3 protein. This repertoire shows hundreds of thousands of distinct CDR3 sequences, about 32% found once; its top ten account for approximately 15%. The sequencing input was blood. The origin of the receptors is an elderly woman in good health.

The chain combines TRBV15 with TRBJ1-2; tentatively, D is TRBD1 (6 bases). V was trimmed by 0 bases and J by 5 bases, leaving 16 bases between them. Per the germline V gene, CDR1 is LNHNV and CDR2 is YYDKDF (reference sequence). The length of the CDR3 is 16 residues. The CDR3 protein is CATSRDNGGEEYGYTF. The CDR3 nucleotides read TGTGCCACCAGCAGAGATAACGGGGGCGAGGAGTATGGCTACACCTTC.

This sequence joins TRBV20-1 and TRBJ2-5; D could derive from TRBD1 or TRBD2 (5 bases each). Per germline, CDR1 DFQATT and CDR2 SNEGSKA (reference sequence). Trimming left V 2 bases short and J 3 bases short, with 16 bases between. This CDR3 is 15 amino acids long. Here the CDR3 reads CSARRYGQGEETQYF. In DNA form, the CDR3 reads TGCAGTGCTAGAAGATATGGGCAGGGAGAAGAGACCCAGTACTTC.

This clonotype was counted ten times or more. The rearrangement links TRBV5-5 to TRBJ2-3; 7 nucleotides match TRBD2. The germline V gene has CDR1 SGHKS and CDR2 YYEKEE (reference sequence). V dropped 3 bases and J dropped 6; count of bases not matched to a gene: 10. CDR3 length: 15 residues. The CDR3 DNA reads as TGTGCCAGCAGCTGGGGGGGGGTCGCAGGGGATACGCAGTATTTT. This sequence encodes CASSWGGVAGDTQYF.

V and J are TRBV28 and TRBJ1-4, with D maybe TRBD1 (5 bases). The V and J ends lost 1 base and 7 bases respectively, with 13 bases between them. CDR1 is MDHEN and CDR2 is SYDVKM in the germline V gene. The CDR3 runs to 15 residues. CDR3 nucleotides: TGTGCCAGCAGTTTATTGGCCGCTGGGGGTGAAAAACTGTTTTTT. Translated, it gives CASSLLAAGGEKLFF.

V gene TRBV19 combines with J gene TRBJ2-6; either TRBD1 or TRBD2 may supply D (5 bases each). This CDR3 spans 16 amino acids. Germline CDR1 reads LNHDA; CDR2 reads SQIVND (reference sequence). V was trimmed by 7 bases and J by 5 bases, leaving 18 bases between them. CDR3 in amino acids: CASISSGRIRANVLTF. The CDR3 DNA sequence: TGTGCCAGTATCTCGTCGGGACGAATTCGGGCCAACGTCCTGACTTTC.

The chain recombines TRBV20-1 with TRBJ2-5, with 10 bases fitting TRBD2. This CDR3 is built from 14 residues. With V trimmed by 6 bases and J by 11 bases, 15 bases remained unmatched. CDR1 DFQATT and CDR2 SNEGSKA come from the germline V gene (reference sequence). The chain's CDR3 is CSARLAGEYNEQYF. The CDR3 DNA reads TGCAGTGCGCGGCTAGCGGGGGAGTACAATGAGCAGTACTTC.

This clonotype was detected many times. CDR3 amino acids: CASSLVAGNQPQHF. The CDR3 DNA reads TGTGCCAGCAGCTTGGTTGCAGGGAATCAGCCCCAGCATTTT. V and J are TRBV5-5 and TRBJ1-5; the D gene is possibly TRBD1 (5 bases). From germline, CDR1 is SGHKS and CDR2 YYEKEE (reference sequence). Trimming took 0 bases from V and 4 from J, leaving 8 bases between them. The CDR3 loop spans 14 amino acids.

With regard to this clonotype: This may arise from a read error, as a much more abundant clone is one base away. This chain uses TRBV10-3 with TRBJ1-2; D is unclear. The CDR3 sequence is 14 residues long. Germline V lookup: CDR1 ENHRY, CDR2 SYGVKD. The CDR3 protein is CAISDPTALYGHTF. The DNA of the CDR3 is TGTGCCATCAGTGATCCGACGGCGCTCTATGGCCACACCTTC.

This clonotype was seen only a few times. Being one base from a much bigger clone, this may be a read error. The genes are TRBV6-2 or TRBV6-3 and TRBJ2-1, with 8 bases fitting TRBD2. The closer fit of TRBJ2-7 to the DNA end suggests the J call may be wrong. Germline V lookup: CDR1 MNHEY, CDR2 SVGEGT. There are 16 residues in the CDR3. CDR3 bases: TGTGCCAGCAGAACGGGGGGGGGCCTCTCCTACAATGAGCAGTACTTC. Translated: CASRTGGGLSYNEQYF.

This clonotype was seen at least ten times. The V call is TRBV28, the J call TRBJ2-3; D is unclear. V was clipped by 7 bases and J by 0 bases, with 11 bases between them. Germline CDR1 reads MDHEN; CDR2 reads SYDVKM. The length of the CDR3 is 14 residues. The CDR3 nucleotides read TGTGCCAGCATTACCACCGGAAGCACAGATACGCAGTATTTT. It is translated as CASITTGSTDTQYF.

This clonotype was observed at least ten times. This sequence joins TRBV12-3 or TRBV12-4 and TRBJ2-7; D possibly matches TRBD1 or TRBD2 (6 bases each). Deletions cut 3 bases from V and 6 bases from J, with 9 bases between. This CDR3 is built from 12 residues. In nucleotides, the CDR3 is TGTGCCAGCAGTTTCAAGGGGGGCGAGCAGTACTTC. This codes for CASSFKGGEQYF.

At least ten counts were recorded for this clonotype. The CDR3 protein is CASSQVASEQETQYF. The CDR3 bases are TGTGCCAGCAGCCAAGTTGCTAGCGAACAAGAGACCCAGTACTTC. V gene TRBV4-2 combines with J gene TRBJ2-5; perhaps TRBD2 as D (6 bases). The CDR3 sequence is 15 residues long. Germline values: CDR1 LGHNA, CDR2 YNFKEQ. Between the trimmed V and J ends, which lost 1 base and 2 bases, there was a span of 11 bases.

This clonotype was counted many times. The chain joins TRBV18 to TRBJ1-2, with TRBD1 identical over 8 bases. CDR3 length: 14 amino acids. After removal of 3 bases from V and 6 bases from J, the junction contained 6 bases not matched to a gene. CDR1 and CDR2 (germline): KGHSH, LQKENI. In DNA, the CDR3 is TGTGCCAGCTCACCGACGGACAGGGAAAATGGCTACACCTTC. It yields the protein CASSPTDRENGYTF.

The gene calls are TRBV19 and TRBJ2-2; 9 bases align to TRBD1. With V trimmed by 1 base and J by 5 bases, 2 bases remained unmatched. Per the germline V gene, CDR1 is LNHDA and CDR2 is SQIVND (reference sequence). The CDR3 is 15 amino acids. CDR3 in amino acids: CASSIAGTGTGELFF. CDR3 nucleotide sequence: TGTGCCAGTAGTATAGCTGGGACAGGGACCGGGGAGCTGTTTTTT.

This clonotype was found many times. The genes are TRBV7-9 and TRBJ2-1; no definite D call. V lost 5 bases and J 6 bases, leaving 5 bases between the germline ends. Germline-derived CDR1 and CDR2 are SEHNR and FQNEAQ (reference sequence). This CDR3 region has 11 residues. The CDR3 nucleotides are TGTGCCAGCAGCCGGTCCAATGAGCAGTTCTTC. This encodes CASSRSNEQFF.

In regard to this clonotype: Because it lacks the conserved phenylalanine or tryptophan at the end, this CDR3 is likely a read error. The V gene is TRBV12-3 or TRBV12-4, the J gene TRBJ1-2, with unresolved D. CDR3 length: 15 residues. Trimming shortened V by 5 bases and J by 7 bases, and 20 bases separated the two germline ends. The CDR3 region is CASSPRSGRVGGYTV. For the CDR3, the DNA is TGTGCCAGCAGTCCTCGCAGTGGTAGGGTTGGTGGCTACACCGTC.

The rearrangement links TRBV21-1 to TRBJ2-7; the tabulated D call, TRBD1, remains unverified against the DNA. TRBV21-1 is classified as a pseudogene. The CDR3 covers 15 residues. The CDR3, as DNA: TGTGCCAGCAGCAGATCCGGGACAGCCTCCTACGAGCAGTACTTC. Its protein product is CASSRSGTASYEQYF.

V and J are TRBV3-1 and TRBJ1-4; 11 nucleotides match TRBD1. Germline trimming cut 5 bases from V and 8 bases from J; bases unmatched to any gene: 7. Germline CDR1 and CDR2: LGHDT and YNNKEL (reference sequence). CDR3 size: 15 residues. The CDR3 bases are TGTGCCAGCAGCAACGGACAGGGGGCCTTGGAAAAACTGTTTTTT. Amino acid sequence: CASSNGQGALEKLFF.

This CDR3 is CASSVHRGPTNTEAFF. The DNA of the CDR3 is TGCGCCAGCAGCGTTCACAGGGGTCCCACGAACACTGAAGCTTTCTTT. This chain connects TRBV5-1 to TRBJ1-1, with 7 bases identical to TRBD1. V shed 4 bases, J shed 1 base, and the junction held 10 bases outside the gene matches. The CDR3 loop spans 16 amino acids. In germline, CDR1 is SGHRS, CDR2 YFSETQ.

Points on this clonotype: An end of the junction does not agree with germline; a read error may underlie this. The chain couples TRBV5-1 to TRBJ2-6; a possible D gene is TRBD1 (6 bases). Germline V gene lookup returns CDR1 SGHRS and CDR2 YFSETQ. The CDR3 loop spans 17 amino acids. The CDR3 here is CASSLTTGSSGANVLAF. CDR3 coding DNA: TGCGCCAGCAGCTTGACCACAGGGAGTAGTGGGGCCAACGTCCTGGCTTTC.

This clonotype was counted ten times or more. J is TRBJ2-1 and V is TRBV20-1; D not certain. V was trimmed by 0 bases and J by 10 bases, leaving 10 bases between them. This CDR3 contains 12 residues. CDR1 and CDR2 from the germline V gene are DFQATT and SNEGSKA (reference sequence). The CDR3 nucleotides are TGCAGTGCTAGAGAGCCAGCAGAGGAGCAGTTCTTC. Translated: CSAREPAEEQFF.

About this clonotype itself: A much larger clone is a single base away; this may be a read error. V gene TRBV2 combines with J gene TRBJ2-7, with 10 bases aligning to TRBD1. In germline, CDR1 is SNHLY, CDR2 FYNNEI. With 6 bases clipped from V and 9 bases from J, the junction kept 8 bases outside the gene matches. This CDR3 spans 13 amino acids. The CDR3 sequence: CASSRGQGSVQYF. CDR3 nucleotides: TGTGCCAGCAGCCGGGGACAGGGGAGCGTGCAGTACTTC.

This sequence joins TRBV7-2 and TRBJ2-1; perhaps TRBD2 as D (6 bases). CDR3 length equals 15 residues. Germline V gives CDR1 SGHTA, CDR2 FQGNSA. Trimming took off 3 bases at V and 6 bases at J, with 15 bases between the two ends. The chain's CDR3 is CASSLMGGLGNEQFF. DNA for the CDR3: TGTGCCAGCAGCTTGATGGGAGGTTTAGGCAATGAGCAGTTCTTC.

Ten or more counts support this clonotype. The chain carries TRBV5-1 and TRBJ2-7; 8 nucleotides agree with TRBD2. The V gene's germline CDR1 is SGHRS and CDR2 YFSETQ. The CDR3 contains 14 residues. J was trimmed by 2 bases and V by 2 bases; bases with no gene match: 3. The CDR3 sequence is CASSFGAGAYEQYF. Here the CDR3 DNA reads TGCGCCAGCAGCTTCGGAGCGGGGGCCTACGAGCAGTACTTC.

This clonotype was seen repeatedly, ten times or more. The rearrangement links TRBV6-1 to TRBJ1-5, with 7 positions matching TRBD1. This CDR3 spans 18 amino acids. In germline, CDR1 is MNHNS, CDR2 SASEGT. V lost 6 bases and J lost 0; bases outside the gene matches: 14. As DNA, the CDR3 is TGTGCCAGCAGGCTAGCAGAGGGACAGATTCTTAGCAATCAGCCCCAGCATTTT. This sequence encodes CASRLAEGQILSNQPQHF.

In its sample, this clonotype was seen many times. The rearrangement links TRBV12-3 or TRBV12-4 to TRBJ2-7; TRBD1 agrees at 9 bases. Trimming at V came to 5 bases and at J to 5 bases, leaving 13 bases not matched to a gene. The CDR3 is 16 amino acids. CDR3 in amino acids: CASSPFGGTGYHEQYF. The DNA for the CDR3 is TGTGCCAGCAGTCCTTTCGGGGGGACAGGGTACCACGAGCAGTACTTC.

This clonotype was counted a single time. CDR3 nucleotide sequence: TGTGCCAGCAGCTTAAGACAAGATGAAAAACTGTTTTTT. This codes for CASSLRQDEKLFF. The rearrangement uses TRBV7-2 and TRBJ1-4; no reliable D call. The CDR3 is 13 amino acids. Germline assignment: CDR1 SGHTA and CDR2 FQGNSA. The germline V and J ends were trimmed by 2 bases and 6 bases, with 7 bases remaining between them.

Points on this clonotype: Given a much more abundant clone one base away, this may be a read error. The chain is built from TRBV6-1 and TRBJ2-5, with 8 nucleotides matching TRBD2. The CDR3 loop spans 14 amino acids. Germline CDR1 and CDR2: MNHNS and SASEGT. The J segment lost 11 bases and the V segment lost 2 bases, leaving 10 bases of the junction unmatched. The CDR3 coding sequence is TGTGCCAGCAGTGAACGGGGGGGCCGGAATGAGCAGTACTTC. It codes for CASSERGGRNEQYF.

V usage is TRBV27 and J usage is TRBJ2-3; 7 nucleotides agree with TRBD2. The CDR3 covers 16 residues. Germline CDR1 and CDR2: MNHEY and SMNVEV (reference sequence). V gave up 4 bases and J gave up 4 bases; unmatched junction bases: 11. The CDR3 DNA is TGTGCCAGCAGTTCCTTCGGACTAGGGCGGGCAGATACGCAGTATTTT. Protein product: CASSSFGLGRADTQYF.